These T cell receptor beta chains were read from a single sample in a study of blood T cells in healthy people across ages. One entry per CDR3 protein results from TCRdb running MiXCR on the 5' RACE reads. This sample has 1.5 million to 2 million distinct CDR3 sequences, with about 50% found just once. What was sequenced was blood. All receptors derive from a middle-aged woman in good health. Both conserved end residues are part of each CDR3. D genes are given only for firm matches. Where a row states a size, it is once, few, many or the class of an expanded clone; other rows omit it.

clone size: few
J gene: TRBJ2-3
D gene: .
V gene: TRBV7-9
CDR3 DNA: TGTGCCAGCAGCTTAGAGGAGCGCCTCACAGATACGCAGTATTTT
CDR3 protein: CASSLEERLTDTQYF

clone size: .
J gene: TRBJ1-2
D gene: .
V gene: TRBV4-2
CDR3 DNA: TGTGCCAGCAGCCAAGGCGTAGGGGCTAACTATGGCTACACCTTC
CDR3 protein: CASSQGVGANYGYTF

clone size: .
J gene: TRBJ2-6
D gene: .
V gene: TRBV28
CDR3 DNA: TGTGCCAGCAGGGGGGGTGACTCTGGGGCCAACGTCCTGACTTTC
CDR3 protein: CASRGGDSGANVLTF

clone size: .
J gene: TRBJ1-6
D gene: TRBD1
V gene: TRBV12-3/TRBV12-4
CDR3 DNA: TGTGCCAGCAGCCCTACAGGGGGGAATCCACCCCTCCACTTT
CDR3 protein: CASSPTGGNPPLHF

clone size: .
J gene: TRBJ2-7
D gene: .
V gene: TRBV6-6
CDR3 DNA: TGTGCCAGCTCAGGGGGGGCGGAGCAGTACTTC
CDR3 protein: CASSGGAEQYF

clone size: few
J gene: TRBJ2-3
D gene: .
V gene: TRBV11-2
CDR3 DNA: TGTGCCAGCAGCGGAACGACCCGGTACGGAGATACGCAGTATTTT
CDR3 protein: CASSGTTRYGDTQYF

clone size: .
J gene: TRBJ1-2
D gene: .
V gene: TRBV20-1
CDR3 DNA: TGCGGTACGGGAGCTAACTATGGCTACACCTTC
CDR3 protein: CGTGANYGYTF

clone size: .
J gene: TRBJ2-3
D gene: TRBD2
V gene: TRBV27
CDR3 DNA: TGTGCCAGCAGGATAGCGGGGCCCCTGGATACGCAGTATTTT
CDR3 protein: CASRIAGPLDTQYF

clone size: .
J gene: TRBJ2-5
D gene: .
V gene: TRBV24-1
CDR3 DNA: TGTGCCACCAGTGACCGAGCGGAGGTAGAGACCCAGTACTTC
CDR3 protein: CATSDRAEVETQYF

clone size: .
J gene: TRBJ2-4
D gene: .
V gene: TRBV7-2
CDR3 DNA: TGTGCCAGCAGTGAGGGGGGAAAGCAGTACTTC
CDR3 protein: CASSEGGKQYF

clone size: .
J gene: TRBJ1-1
D gene: TRBD1
V gene: TRBV7-2
CDR3 DNA: TGTGCCAGCAGCTTTTCCCAGGACAGGGTTAGGTTGAGCACTGAAGCTTTCTTT
CDR3 protein: CASSFSQDRVRLSTEAFF

clone size: .
J gene: TRBJ1-2
D gene: .
V gene: TRBV6-2/TRBV6-3
CDR3 DNA: TGTGCCAGCAGTTACTTGGGGAGAGGAAGCTATGGCTACACCTTC
CDR3 protein: CASSYLGRGSYGYTF

clone size: few
J gene: TRBJ1-2
D gene: TRBD1
V gene: TRBV7-2
CDR3 DNA: TGTGCCAGCAGCTTACCACTTTTGGACAGGCCCCGGGGCTACACCTTC
CDR3 protein: CASSLPLLDRPRGYTF

clone size: few
J gene: TRBJ2-7
D gene: .
V gene: TRBV6-2/TRBV6-3
CDR3 DNA: TGTGCCAGCACCAAAGTGGGTACTAGCGAGCAGTACTTC
CDR3 protein: CASTKVGTSEQYF

clone size: .
J gene: TRBJ2-7
D gene: .
V gene: TRBV7-2
CDR3 DNA: TGTGCCAGCAGCTTAGAGGAGGGGGTGAGGTACGAGCAGTACTTC
CDR3 protein: CASSLEEGVRYEQYF

clone size: .
J gene: TRBJ2-7
D gene: TRBD1
V gene: TRBV27
CDR3 DNA: TGTGCCAGCAGTAACAGGGGAACTACTAACTACGAGCAGTACTTC
CDR3 protein: CASSNRGTTNYEQYF

clone size: few
J gene: TRBJ2-3
D gene: .
V gene: TRBV7-2
CDR3 DNA: TGTGCCAGCAGCTTAAAGGGAATTGTACATACGCAGTATTTT
CDR3 protein: CASSLKGIVHTQYF

clone size: .
J gene: TRBJ2-1
D gene: .
V gene: TRBV7-8
CDR3 DNA: TGTGCCAGCAGCCCGTACCGGGACTCCCAACGCAATGAGCAGTTCTTC
CDR3 protein: CASSPYRDSQRNEQFF

clone size: .
J gene: TRBJ2-1
D gene: TRBD1
V gene: TRBV20-1
CDR3 DNA: TGCAGTGTTGGCTACAGGGGTAGAGGACAGGATGAGCAGTTCTTC
CDR3 protein: CSVGYRGRGQDEQFF

clone size: .
J gene: TRBJ1-5
D gene: TRBD1
V gene: TRBV20-1
CDR3 DNA: TGCAGTGCTGCCGCGAACACAGGGGGTCAGCCCCAGCATTTT
CDR3 protein: CSAAANTGGQPQHF

clone size: .
J gene: TRBJ1-1
D gene: .
V gene: TRBV7-9
CDR3 DNA: TGTGCCAGCAGCTTTAGTGGGGCAAATGAAGCTTTCTTT
CDR3 protein: CASSFSGANEAFF

clone size: .
J gene: TRBJ2-3
D gene: TRBD2
V gene: TRBV6-5
CDR3 DNA: TGTGCCAGCAGGGGCAACCTAGCGGTCGTAGATACGCAGTATTTT
CDR3 protein: CASRGNLAVVDTQYF

clone size: .
J gene: TRBJ1-2
D gene: TRBD1
V gene: TRBV6-1
CDR3 DNA: TGTGCCAGCAGTTCACCTCAACAGGGGCGCTATGGCTACACCTTC
CDR3 protein: CASSSPQQGRYGYTF

clone size: few
J gene: TRBJ2-5
D gene: .
V gene: TRBV15
CDR3 DNA: TGTGCCACCAGCAGAGCCCGGACTACGTATCGGGAGACCCAGTACTTC
CDR3 protein: CATSRARTTYRETQYF

clone size: .
J gene: TRBJ2-7
D gene: TRBD2
V gene: TRBV14
CDR3 DNA: TGTGCCAGCAGCCAAGGGCGACTAGCTTTGAGCGAGCAGTACTTC
CDR3 protein: CASSQGRLALSEQYF

clone size: .
J gene: TRBJ2-5
D gene: TRBD2
V gene: TRBV15
CDR3 DNA: TGTGCCACCAGCAGAGATGGGACTAGCGGGGGGGGACAAGAGACCCAGTACTTC
CDR3 protein: CATSRDGTSGGGQETQYF

clone size: .
J gene: TRBJ2-3
D gene: .
V gene: TRBV2
CDR3 DNA: TGTGCCAGCAGTGAGCCGCCTCGACGGGGGGATACGCAGTATTTT
CDR3 protein: CASSEPPRRGDTQYF

clone size: .
J gene: TRBJ1-6
D gene: TRBD1
V gene: TRBV7-2
CDR3 DNA: TGTGCCAGCAGCCGCCCGGGACAGGTGCGCTCACCCCTCCACTTT
CDR3 protein: CASSRPGQVRSPLHF

clone size: .
J gene: TRBJ2-7
D gene: TRBD2
V gene: TRBV15
CDR3 DNA: TGTGCCACCAGCGGGCGGGGTGGCGAAAGACTAGCGGGGAACTACGAGCAGTACTTC
CDR3 protein: CATSGRGGERLAGNYEQYF

clone size: .
J gene: TRBJ1-2
D gene: .
V gene: TRBV9
CDR3 DNA: TGTGCCAGCAGCGTAGGGGATGGGGGCTATAGCTATGGCTACACCTTC
CDR3 protein: CASSVGDGGYSYGYTF

clone size: .
J gene: TRBJ2-5
D gene: TRBD1
V gene: TRBV11-2
CDR3 DNA: TGTGCCAGCAGCTTCATGACAGGGCAAGAGACCCAGTACTTC
CDR3 protein: CASSFMTGQETQYF

clone size: .
J gene: TRBJ2-1
D gene: .
V gene: TRBV29-1
CDR3 DNA: TGCAGCGTTGGTCTGGGGCCGACAAATGGGCAGTTCTTC
CDR3 protein: CSVGLGPTNGQFF

clone size: .
J gene: TRBJ2-3
D gene: .
V gene: TRBV10-3
CDR3 DNA: TGTGCCATCAGTGATGGGGCAGGGTCCACAGATACGCAGTATTTT
CDR3 protein: CAISDGAGSTDTQYF

clone size: few
J gene: TRBJ1-2
D gene: .
V gene: TRBV7-2
CDR3 DNA: TGTGCCAGCAGCTTATTCAGGGGCTACACCTTC
CDR3 protein: CASSLFRGYTF

clone size: few
J gene: TRBJ2-1
D gene: TRBD2
V gene: TRBV4-3
CDR3 DNA: TGCGCCAGCAGCCACCTCGGGCTAGCGGGGGACAATGAGCAGTTCTTC
CDR3 protein: CASSHLGLAGDNEQFF

clone size: .
J gene: TRBJ2-5
D gene: TRBD2
V gene: TRBV7-2
CDR3 DNA: TGTGCCAGCAGCTTTACCCTAGCGGGGGGCGGAGGGACCCAGTACTTC
CDR3 protein: CASSFTLAGGGGTQYF

clone size: .
J gene: TRBJ2-3
D gene: TRBD1
V gene: TRBV3-1
CDR3 DNA: TGTGCCAGCAGCCCGGGACAGAAGACAGATACGCAGTATTTT
CDR3 protein: CASSPGQKTDTQYF

clone size: .
J gene: TRBJ2-7
D gene: TRBD2
V gene: TRBV28
CDR3 DNA: TGTGCCAGCACCACCCCCGGACTAGGTTCCTACGAGCAGTACTTC
CDR3 protein: CASTTPGLGSYEQYF

clone size: .
J gene: TRBJ2-7
D gene: TRBD1
V gene: TRBV4-3
CDR3 DNA: TGCGCCAGCAGCCAAGGACAGGGCCAGGTCTACGAGCAGTACTTC
CDR3 protein: CASSQGQGQVYEQYF

clone size: .
J gene: TRBJ2-5
D gene: TRBD2
V gene: TRBV6-5
CDR3 DNA: TGTGCCAGCAGTGACCCTAGCGGGGGCGAGACCCAGTACTTC
CDR3 protein: CASSDPSGGETQYF

clone size: .
J gene: TRBJ2-5
D gene: TRBD1
V gene: TRBV20-1
CDR3 DNA: TGCAGTGCTAGCTCGATTGGTTCCGGGACAGGGATTGGAAAGACCCAGTACTTC
CDR3 protein: CSASSIGSGTGIGKTQYF

clone size: .
J gene: TRBJ2-5
D gene: .
V gene: TRBV6-1
CDR3 DNA: TGTGCCAGCAGTGAACCGTATGGAGGGAGTGAGACCCAGTACTTC
CDR3 protein: CASSEPYGGSETQYF

clone size: .
J gene: TRBJ2-3
D gene: TRBD2
V gene: TRBV20-1
CDR3 DNA: TGCGGGGGCCTAGCGGGGGCTGGGACGCAGTATTTT
CDR3 protein: CGGLAGAGTQYF

clone size: few
J gene: TRBJ2-3
D gene: .
V gene: TRBV29-1
CDR3 DNA: TGCAGCGTTGGGGACAATTCGCAGTATTTT
CDR3 protein: CSVGDNSQYF

clone size: .
J gene: TRBJ1-2
D gene: .
V gene: TRBV5-1
CDR3 DNA: TGCGCCAGCAGCGCGGACACTCGAGGAGGCTACACCTTC
CDR3 protein: CASSADTRGGYTF

clone size: few
J gene: TRBJ2-1
D gene: .
V gene: TRBV7-2
CDR3 DNA: TGTGCCAGCAGCTATGACAGACTTGGAGATGAGCAGTTCTTC
CDR3 protein: CASSYDRLGDEQFF

clone size: .
J gene: TRBJ1-6
D gene: .
V gene: TRBV6-5
CDR3 DNA: TGTGCCAGCACTGGGGGGCTGGGTTCACCCCTCCACTTT
CDR3 protein: CASTGGLGSPLHF

clone size: .
J gene: TRBJ2-7
D gene: .
V gene: TRBV20-1
CDR3 DNA: TGCAGTGCTAGAAAGGACCATCCCTACGAGCAGTACTTC
CDR3 protein: CSARKDHPYEQYF

clone size: .
J gene: TRBJ2-1
D gene: TRBD1
V gene: TRBV20-1
CDR3 DNA: TGCAGTACCCACAGGGGAAAGAGCTCCTACAATGAGCAGTTCTTC
CDR3 protein: CSTHRGKSSYNEQFF

clone size: .
J gene: TRBJ2-1
D gene: TRBD2
V gene: TRBV5-1
CDR3 DNA: TGCGCCAGCAGCTTGGTGGCTAGCGGGAGGAGGAATGAGCAGTTCTTC
CDR3 protein: CASSLVASGRRNEQFF

clone size: few
J gene: TRBJ2-5
D gene: TRBD2
V gene: TRBV9
CDR3 DNA: TGTGCCAGCAGCTCACGGACTAGCGGGGCCTATTACCAAGAGACCCAGTACTTC
CDR3 protein: CASSSRTSGAYYQETQYF

clone size: few
J gene: TRBJ2-4
D gene: .
V gene: TRBV13
CDR3 DNA: TGTGCCAGCAGCGTAGGGTCAGGAAAAAACATTCAGTACTTC
CDR3 protein: CASSVGSGKNIQYF